One TCR beta chain is described in this entry. A read error may account for a junction end that differs from germline. PCR used 60 Vbeta primers and 13 Jbeta primers. Measured with immunoSEQ multiplex PCR; TCRdb has only the in-frame clones, and not every one. The data contain some 190,000 clones, about 90% of them seen just once; the ten biggest clones take up about 1%. This specimen belongs to a study of cytomegalovirus exposure and HLA in healthy donors. Study information: Ancestry clustering placed 70% to 90% of several hundred genotyped donors in the Caucasian-associated cluster.

Germline V gene sequence: CDR1 SEHNR, CDR2 FQNEAQ (reference sequence). The CDR3 is 12 amino acids. J is TRBJ1-1 and V is TRBV7-9; maybe TRBD1 (5 bases). The sequenced material came from PBMCs. The receptor was derived from a boy younger than 10 in good health and CMV-seronegative. CDR3 sequence reads: CSSSPSSGEAFF. DNA of the CDR3: TGTTCCAGCAGCCCGTCCTCAGGGGAAGCTTTCTTT.